The rows below give T cell receptor beta chains drawn from one sample of a study of blood T cell repertoires in COVID-19. Using immunoSEQ multiplex PCR, the repertoire was profiled, and TCRdb retains in-frame clones only, with some absent. The data show some 150,000 clones, with more than 80% seen just once and less than 2.5% held by the top ten. The sequenced sample was peripheral blood. The receptor set was obtained from a man in his 70s with acute or convalescent COVID-19. CDR3s include the opening cysteine and the closing phenylalanine or tryptophan. D genes are given only for firm matches. Not all rows give a size; the values are once, few, many and, for expanded clones, a class.

CDR3 DNA	CDR3 protein	clone size	CDR3 length	D gene	V gene	J gene
TGTGCCAGCAGCTTAAGCCAGGGGGGCAACCAAGAGACCCAGTACTTC	CASSLSQGGNQETQYF	.	16	.	TRBV7-9	TRBJ2-5
TGTGCTTCTAGGGCCAGGGGGCTGACAGATACGCAGTATTTT	CASRARGLTDTQYF	.	14	TRBD1	TRBV12-5	TRBJ2-3
TGTGCCAGCAGCTTACCGAGACAGCGCTCCTACGAGCAGTACTTC	CASSLPRQRSYEQYF	.	15	.	TRBV7-2	TRBJ2-7
TGTGCCAGCAGTTTAGTTTCGGACAGTCGTCAGCCCCAGCATTTT	CASSLVSDSRQPQHF	.	15	.	TRBV27	TRBJ1-5
TGTGCCAGCAGCTTAGGCCCCACTAGCGTTAATGAGCAGTTCTTC	CASSLGPTSVNEQFF	.	15	TRBD2	TRBV7-2	TRBJ2-1
TGTGCCAGCAGCTTGACAGGGAACTATAATTCACCCCTCCACTTT	CASSLTGNYNSPLHF	few	15	TRBD1	TRBV11-2	TRBJ1-6
TGTGCCAGCAGCTCGGACAGGGTGGCGAGAAACACCATATATTTT	CASSSDRVARNTIYF	.	15	TRBD1	TRBV6-5	TRBJ1-3
TGTGCCAGCAGCTTGGCTAGCTCCTACGAGCAGTACTTC	CASSLASSYEQYF	.	13	.	TRBV11-2	TRBJ2-7
TGTGCCAGCTCACCCCCATTCGCGGGCGAGCAGTACTTC	CASSPPFAGEQYF	.	13	.	TRBV18	TRBJ2-7
TGTGCCAGCAGTTCCTTAACAGTAAGCAATCAGCCCCAGCATTTT	CASSSLTVSNQPQHF	.	15	.	TRBV28	TRBJ1-5
TGTGCCAGCAGTGAAGCCTGGACCCAGTACTTC	CASSEAWTQYF	once	11	.	TRBV2	TRBJ2-5
TGTGCCAGCCGACTGGCCGATAATTCACCCCTCCACTTT	CASRLADNSPLHF	once	13	.	TRBV3-1/TRBV3-2	TRBJ1-6
TGTGCCAGCAGTACCCGACAGGCACTAGCCAAAAACATTCAGTACTTC	CASSTRQALAKNIQYF	.	16	.	TRBV28	TRBJ2-4
TGTGCCAGCAGCTTGGTGGGGGCAGGGGTTAATTCACCCCTCCACTTT	CASSLVGAGVNSPLHF	.	16	.	TRBV5-6	TRBJ1-6
TGTGCCAGCAGAAAAGCAGGGGAACAGTTTGAAAAACTGTTTTTT	CASRKAGEQFEKLFF	.	15	.	TRBV6-6	TRBJ1-4
TGCGCCAGCAGCCAAGGGGGACTAGCGGGGGGACTTGAGCAGTTCTTC	CASSQGGLAGGLEQFF	.	16	TRBD2	TRBV4-1	TRBJ2-1
TGTGCCAGCAGTTCCCGGGGGACAGTCGGCACTGAAGCTTTCTTT	CASSSRGTVGTEAFF	.	15	TRBD1	TRBV6-5	TRBJ1-1
TGTGCCAGTAGTCCAGACTCCGGCACGGAGCCCCAGCATTTT	CASSPDSGTEPQHF	.	14	.	TRBV19	TRBJ1-5
TGTGCCAGCAGCTGGCGGCTGGAGGGTGGGAACACCATATATTTT	CASSWRLEGGNTIYF	once	15	.	TRBV13	TRBJ1-3
TGTGCCAGCAGCCAGGGGGTGGTAGGTACGCAGTATTTT	CASSQGVVGTQYF	.	13	TRBD1	TRBV11-3	TRBJ2-3
TGCAGCGTTGATGGGACAGGGGGATTTGGCTACACCTTC	CSVDGTGGFGYTF	.	13	TRBD1	TRBV29-1	TRBJ1-2
TGTGCCAGCAGGTCAGGGGACTCTGGAAACACCATATATTTT	CASRSGDSGNTIYF	.	14	.	TRBV6-5	TRBJ1-3
TGTGCCAGTACCTTTTTCAGGGGCTCCGGAAACACCATATATTTT	CASTFFRGSGNTIYF	.	15	.	TRBV19	TRBJ1-3
TGTGCCAGCCGCCGGGACAGGGAGACCGGGGAGCTGTTTTTT	CASRRDRETGELFF	.	14	TRBD1	TRBV28	TRBJ2-2
TGTGCCAGCAGCGTAGATCAGTACAGGGCTGGAGCTTTCTTT	CASSVDQYRAGAFF	.	14	.	TRBV9	TRBJ1-1
TGTGCCAGTAGTATACAACGGGGGGGCACAGATACGCAGTATTTT	CASSIQRGGTDTQYF	.	15	TRBD2	TRBV19	TRBJ2-3
TGTGCCAGCTCACCAACAGATTTTGGGTCCCCAGCTAACTATGGCTACACCTTC	CASSPTDFGSPANYGYTF	.	18	.	TRBV18	TRBJ1-2
TGCGCCAGCAGCTTGTGGCGGGGGGCCTACAATGAGCAGTTCTTC	CASSLWRGAYNEQFF	.	15	TRBD2	TRBV5-1	TRBJ2-1
TGTGCCAGCAGCTCCTTAGCGGCATCCTACAATGAGCAGTTCTTC	CASSSLAASYNEQFF	.	15	.	TRBV7-3	TRBJ2-1
TGTGCCAGCAGTGGTGGACTAGTGGCCTCCGAGACCCAGTACTTC	CASSGGLVASETQYF	.	15	TRBD2	TRBV2	TRBJ2-5
TGTGCCAGCAGGGACAGCAAGAACACTGAAGCTTTCTTT	CASRDSKNTEAFF	.	13	.	TRBV25-1	TRBJ1-1
TGTGCCAGCTTAGACGGGTTGAACACTGAAGCTTTCTTT	CASLDGLNTEAFF	.	13	.	TRBV2	TRBJ1-1
TGTGCCAGCAGCCCGGGGGGACAGGTCTACGAGCAGTACTTC	CASSPGGQVYEQYF	.	14	.	TRBV9	TRBJ2-7
TGTGCCAGCAGTGAACTCTTGGGAGGGGGAAACTATGGCTACACCTTC	CASSELLGGGNYGYTF	.	16	.	TRBV6-1	TRBJ1-2
TGTGCCAGCAGTGAGACTAGGGCCAGCACAGATACGCAGTATTTT	CASSETRASTDTQYF	once	15	.	TRBV6-1	TRBJ2-3
TGTGCCAGCAGTAACCGGGACAGTTCCTACGAGCAGTACTTC	CASSNRDSSYEQYF	.	14	TRBD1	TRBV6-5	TRBJ2-7
TGTGCCAGCAGAACCGGGACAGGGGGTGCTAATGAAAAACTGTTTTTT	CASRTGTGGANEKLFF	.	16	TRBD1	TRBV2	TRBJ1-4
TGCGCCAGCAGTCTTAAAGCCGGGACACTTAGCTACACTGAAGCTTTCTTT	CASSLKAGTLSYTEAFF	.	17	.	TRBV5-1	TRBJ1-1
TGTGCCAGGCCCAAGCCAGGGACTTATGGCTACACCTTC	CARPKPGTYGYTF	.	13	.	TRBV18	TRBJ1-2
TGTGCCAGCAGCTCACAGGGGGACACTGAAGCTTTCTTT	CASSSQGDTEAFF	.	13	TRBD1	TRBV11-3	TRBJ1-1
TGTGCCAGCAGCCTTAAGATAAGCCCAGATACGCAGTATTTT	CASSLKISPDTQYF	.	14	.	TRBV5-4	TRBJ2-3
TGCGCCAGCAGCCAGACCGGGACAGGGGGGATGCTTAGCACTGAAGCTTTCTTT	CASSQTGTGGMLSTEAFF	.	18	TRBD1	TRBV4-1	TRBJ1-1
TGTGCCAGCACCAGGGGCTCTGGAAACACCATATATTTT	CASTRGSGNTIYF	once	13	.	TRBV6-5	TRBJ1-3
TGTGCCAGCAGGGCGCGGGGGGGAGGTGGCTACACCTTC	CASRARGGGGYTF	.	13	.	TRBV6-5	TRBJ1-2
TGTGCCAGCAGCAATGGACTAGCGGAAAATGAGCAGTTCTTC	CASSNGLAENEQFF	.	14	.	TRBV21-1	TRBJ2-1
TGCGCCAGCAGCTTGGGTTCCGGGAGCTCCTATAATTCACCCCTCCACTTT	CASSLGSGSSYNSPLHF	.	17	.	TRBV5-1	TRBJ1-6
TGTGCCAGCAAAGGGGGAACAGGGATTTACAATGAAAAACTGTTTTTT	CASKGGTGIYNEKLFF	.	16	.	TRBV2	TRBJ1-4
TGTGCCAGCAGCCGGACAGGGTTCTACGAGCAGTACTTC	CASSRTGFYEQYF	few	13	TRBD1	TRBV7-2	TRBJ2-7
TGTGCCAGTAGTATGGGCAGGTCGGGGGGTCAGCCCCAGCATTTT	CASSMGRSGGQPQHF	few	15	.	TRBV19	TRBJ1-5
TGTGCCAGCAGCCCCGGGGGGGGGAGCGCCTACGAGCAGTACTTC	CASSPGGGSAYEQYF	.	15	TRBD2	TRBV5-5	TRBJ2-7
TGTGCCAGCAGCGCGACAGGGGGCGATGAAAAACTGTTTTTT	CASSATGGDEKLFF	.	14	TRBD1	TRBV9	TRBJ1-4
TGCGCCAGCAGTGAGTCTGAGCCTAATCAGCCCCAGCATTTT	CASSESEPNQPQHF	.	14	.	TRBV10-1	TRBJ1-5
TGTGCCACCAGTGACCCCGGGACAGGGTACAATGAGCAGTTCTTC	CATSDPGTGYNEQFF	once	15	TRBD1	TRBV24-1	TRBJ2-1
TGTGCCAGCAGCTCCCCGGGACAGGGGGGTGAAAAACTGTTTTTT	CASSSPGQGGEKLFF	.	15	TRBD1	TRBV7-9	TRBJ1-4
TGTGCCAGCCGTATAGGGAGTTCCACAGATACGCAGTATTTT	CASRIGSSTDTQYF	.	14	.	TRBV6-5	TRBJ2-3
TGTGCCAGCAGCGCCAGCAGGGGACCCCACACAGATACGCAGTATTTT	CASSASRGPHTDTQYF	once	16	.	TRBV9	TRBJ2-3
TGCGCCAGCAGCTTGCAGTCGGCAGGTGAGGAGACCCAGTACTTC	CASSLQSAGEETQYF	.	15	.	TRBV5-1	TRBJ2-5
TGCGCCAGCAGCCGGGACGGGAGTGCAGATACGCAGTATTTT	CASSRDGSADTQYF	.	14	.	TRBV5-1	TRBJ2-3
TGTGCCAGCAGCAACCGGGACAGGAACTACAATGAGCAGTTCTTC	CASSNRDRNYNEQFF	.	15	TRBD1	TRBV28	TRBJ2-1